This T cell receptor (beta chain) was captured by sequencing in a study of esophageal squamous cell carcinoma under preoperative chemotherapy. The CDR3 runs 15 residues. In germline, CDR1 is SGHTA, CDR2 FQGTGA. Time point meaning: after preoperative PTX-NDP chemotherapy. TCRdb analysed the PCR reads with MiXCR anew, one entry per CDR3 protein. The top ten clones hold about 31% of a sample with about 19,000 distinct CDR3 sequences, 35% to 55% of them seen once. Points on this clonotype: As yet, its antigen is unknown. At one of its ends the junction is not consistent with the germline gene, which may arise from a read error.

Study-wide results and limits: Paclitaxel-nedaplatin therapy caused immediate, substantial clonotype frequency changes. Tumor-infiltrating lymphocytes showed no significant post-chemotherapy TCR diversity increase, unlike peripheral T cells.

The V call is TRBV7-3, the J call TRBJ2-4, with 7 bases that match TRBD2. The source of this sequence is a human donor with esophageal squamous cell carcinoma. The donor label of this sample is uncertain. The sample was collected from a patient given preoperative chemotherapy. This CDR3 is CASSAGSGAKNIQYF. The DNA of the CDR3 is TGTGCCAGCAGCGCGGGGAGCGGGGCCAAAAACATTCAGTATTTC. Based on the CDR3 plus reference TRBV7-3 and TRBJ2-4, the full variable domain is GAGVSQTPSNKVTEKGKYVELRCDPISGHTALYWYRQSLGQGPEFLIYFQGTGAADDSGLPNDRFFAVRPEGSVSTLKIQRTERGDSAVYLCASSAGSGAKNIQYFGAGTRLSVL.